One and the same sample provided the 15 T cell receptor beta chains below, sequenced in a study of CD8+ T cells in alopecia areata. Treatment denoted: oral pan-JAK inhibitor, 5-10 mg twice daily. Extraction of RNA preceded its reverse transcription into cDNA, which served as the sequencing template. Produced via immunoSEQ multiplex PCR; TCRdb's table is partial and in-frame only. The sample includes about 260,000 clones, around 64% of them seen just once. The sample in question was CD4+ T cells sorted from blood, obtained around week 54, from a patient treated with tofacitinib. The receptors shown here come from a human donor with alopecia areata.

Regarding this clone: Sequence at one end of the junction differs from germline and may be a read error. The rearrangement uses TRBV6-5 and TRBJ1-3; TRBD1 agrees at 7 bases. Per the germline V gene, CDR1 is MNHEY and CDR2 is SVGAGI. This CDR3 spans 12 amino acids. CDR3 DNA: TGTGCCAGCAGTTATCCGGGACAGTTGGAACATTTT. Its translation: CASSYPGQLEHF.

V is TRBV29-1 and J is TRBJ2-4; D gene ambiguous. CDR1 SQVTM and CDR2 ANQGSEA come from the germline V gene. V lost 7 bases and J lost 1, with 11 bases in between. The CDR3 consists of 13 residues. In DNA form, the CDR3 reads TGCAGCGGTTCCGCAACTGCCAAAAACATTCAGTACTTC. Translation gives CSGSATAKNIQYF.

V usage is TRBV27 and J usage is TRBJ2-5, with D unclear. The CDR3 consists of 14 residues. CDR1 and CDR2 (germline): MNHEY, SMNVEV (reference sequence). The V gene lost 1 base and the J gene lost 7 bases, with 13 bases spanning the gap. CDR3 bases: TGTGCCAGCAGTTTATACCCCAGCGTGGGGACCCAGTACTTC. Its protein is CASSLYPSVGTQYF.

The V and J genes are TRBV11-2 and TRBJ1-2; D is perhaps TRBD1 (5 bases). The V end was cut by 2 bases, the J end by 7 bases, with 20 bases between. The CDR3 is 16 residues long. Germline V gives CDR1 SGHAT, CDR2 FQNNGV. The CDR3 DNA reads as TGTGCCAGCAGCTTATTGTGGGGCGAAGGGGTTTTTGGCTACACCTTC. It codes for CASSLLWGEGVFGYTF.

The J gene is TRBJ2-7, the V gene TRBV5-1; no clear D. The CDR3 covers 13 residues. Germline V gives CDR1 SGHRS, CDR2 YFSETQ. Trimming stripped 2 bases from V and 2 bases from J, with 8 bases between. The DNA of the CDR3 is TGCGCCAGCAGCTTAGGACGGACCTACGAGCAGTACTTC. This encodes CASSLGRTYEQYF.

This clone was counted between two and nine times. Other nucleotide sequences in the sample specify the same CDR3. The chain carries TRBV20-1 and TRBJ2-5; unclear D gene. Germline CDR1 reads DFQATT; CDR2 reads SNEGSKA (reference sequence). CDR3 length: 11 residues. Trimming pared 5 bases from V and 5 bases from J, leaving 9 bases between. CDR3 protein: CSAPLGETQYF. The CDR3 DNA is TGCAGTGCTCCGCTCGGGGAGACCCAGTACTTC.

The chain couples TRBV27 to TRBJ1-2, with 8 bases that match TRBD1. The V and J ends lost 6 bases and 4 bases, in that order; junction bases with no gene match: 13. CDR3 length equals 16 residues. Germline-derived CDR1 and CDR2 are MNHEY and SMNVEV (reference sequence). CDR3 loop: CASRPQGAEFRYGYTF. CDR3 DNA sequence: TGTGCCAGCAGACCCCAGGGGGCAGAATTTCGCTATGGCTACACCTTC.

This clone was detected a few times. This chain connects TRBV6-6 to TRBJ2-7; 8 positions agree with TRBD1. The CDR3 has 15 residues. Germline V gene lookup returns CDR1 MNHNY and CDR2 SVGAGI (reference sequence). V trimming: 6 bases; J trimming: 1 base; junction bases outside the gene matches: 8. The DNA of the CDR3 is TGTGCCAGCAGCGACCTCGGACAGGGATCCTACGAGCAGTACTTC. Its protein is CASSDLGQGSYEQYF.

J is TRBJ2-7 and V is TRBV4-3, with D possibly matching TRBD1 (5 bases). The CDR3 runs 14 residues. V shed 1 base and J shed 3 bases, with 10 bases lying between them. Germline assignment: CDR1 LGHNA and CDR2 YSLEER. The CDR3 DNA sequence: TGCGCCAGCAGCCAAGGAGACAGCAGCTACGAGCAGTACTTC. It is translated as CASSQGDSSYEQYF.

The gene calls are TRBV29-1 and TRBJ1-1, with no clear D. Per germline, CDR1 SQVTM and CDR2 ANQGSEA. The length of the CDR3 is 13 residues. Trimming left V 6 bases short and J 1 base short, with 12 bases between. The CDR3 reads CSVVPGTNTEAFF. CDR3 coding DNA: TGCAGCGTGGTCCCGGGCACGAACACTGAAGCTTTCTTT.

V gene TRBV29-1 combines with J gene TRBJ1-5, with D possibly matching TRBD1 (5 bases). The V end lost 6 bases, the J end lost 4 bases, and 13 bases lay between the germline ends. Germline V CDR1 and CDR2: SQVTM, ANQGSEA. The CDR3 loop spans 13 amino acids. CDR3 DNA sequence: TGCAGCGTGCAATTGGGGGGAAATCAGCCCCAGCATTTT. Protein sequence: CSVQLGGNQPQHF.

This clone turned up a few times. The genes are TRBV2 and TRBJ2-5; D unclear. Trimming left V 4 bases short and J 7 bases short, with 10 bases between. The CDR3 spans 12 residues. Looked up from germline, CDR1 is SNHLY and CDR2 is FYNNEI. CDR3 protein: CASSGGPGTQYF. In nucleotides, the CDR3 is TGTGCCAGCAGTGGGGGTCCGGGGACCCAGTACTTC.

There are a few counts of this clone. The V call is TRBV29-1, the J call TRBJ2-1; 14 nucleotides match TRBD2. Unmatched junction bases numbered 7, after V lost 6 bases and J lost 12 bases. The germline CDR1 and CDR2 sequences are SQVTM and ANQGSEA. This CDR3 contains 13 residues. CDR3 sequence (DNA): TGCAGCGTCGGACTAGCGGGGGGATACGGGCAGTTCTTC. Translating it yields CSVGLAGGYGQFF.

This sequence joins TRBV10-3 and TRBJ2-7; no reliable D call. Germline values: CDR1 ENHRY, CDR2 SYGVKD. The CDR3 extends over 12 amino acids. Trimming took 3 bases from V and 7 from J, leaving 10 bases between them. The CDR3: CAISELVWEQYF. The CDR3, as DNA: TGTGCCATCAGTGAACTCGTATGGGAGCAGTACTTC.

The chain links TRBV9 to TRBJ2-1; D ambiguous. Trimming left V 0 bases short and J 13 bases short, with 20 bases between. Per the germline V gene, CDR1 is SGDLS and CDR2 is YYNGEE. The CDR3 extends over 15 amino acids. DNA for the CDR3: TGTGCCAGCAGCGTAGCCCCCCCCGACATCAATATCCAGTTCTTC. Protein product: CASSVAPPDINIQFF.